The rows below give T cell receptor beta chains drawn from one sample of a study of blood T cell repertoires in COVID-19. Data came from immunoSEQ multiplex PCR; TCRdb stores just in-frame clones and leaves some out. In the table there are about 76,000 clones, roughly nine tenths of which are singletons. Material for sequencing was peripheral blood. All receptors come from a human donor in a cohort sampled during active COVID-19. The CDR3 runs from the conserved cysteine through the conserved F or W. D genes are given only for firm matches. Some rows mark clone size as missing; the rest say once, few, many or name a class of expanded clone.

d_call	j_call	clone_size	v_call	cdr3_aa	cdr3_nt
-	TRBJ2-1	-	TRBV4-1	CASSQDSAYNEQFF	TGCGCCAGCAGCCAAGATTCTGCCTACAATGAGCAGTTCTTC
-	TRBJ1-2	-	TRBV21-1	CASSKVGDRERTNYGYTF	TGTGCCAGCAGCAAAGTGGGGGACAGGGAAAGGACTAACTATGGCTACACCTTC
TRBD1	TRBJ2-7	-	TRBV28	CASSPRQGSYEQYF	TGTGCCAGCAGTCCTCGACAGGGTTCCTACGAGCAGTACTTC
-	TRBJ2-1	-	TRBV6-2/TRBV6-3	CASSRDRGSYNEQFF	TGTGCCAGCAGTCGCGATCGGGGCTCCTACAATGAGCAGTTCTTC
-	TRBJ2-7	-	TRBV7-3	CASSLTWGDEQYF	TGTGCCAGCAGCCTCACCTGGGGGGACGAGCAGTACTTC
TRBD1	TRBJ1-4	-	TRBV4-2	CASSQETGTGGEKLFF	TGTGCCAGCAGCCAAGAAACCGGGACAGGGGGCGAAAAACTGTTTTTT
-	TRBJ1-1	-	TRBV10-3	CAISERGGNTEAFF	TGTGCCATCAGTGAGCGCGGGGGGAACACTGAAGCTTTCTTT
-	TRBJ1-1	-	TRBV3-1/TRBV3-2	CASSQTGRTEAFF	TGTGCCAGCAGCCAAACAGGACGGACTGAAGCTTTCTTT
TRBD2	TRBJ2-7	-	TRBV6-5	CASSHTSGAEYEQYF	TGTGCCAGCAGCCACACTAGCGGGGCCGAATACGAGCAGTACTTC
TRBD1	TRBJ2-7	-	TRBV2	CARQGASYEQYF	TGTGCCAGACAGGGGGCATCCTACGAGCAGTACTTC
-	TRBJ2-3	once	TRBV7-9	CASSPAGSTDTQYF	TGTGCCAGCAGCCCCGCCGGGAGCACAGATACGCAGTATTTT
TRBD1	TRBJ2-7	-	TRBV27	CASSLGQGSRPDEQYF	TGTGCCAGCAGTTTAGGACAGGGTTCTAGACCTGACGAGCAGTACTTC
TRBD2	TRBJ2-1	once	TRBV7-3	CASSIRLAGDINEQFF	TGTGCCAGCAGCATAAGACTAGCGGGAGATATAAATGAGCAGTTCTTC
TRBD1	TRBJ2-7	-	TRBV4-1	CASSQDSLGQGPYEQYF	TGCGCCAGCAGCCAAGATAGCCTTGGACAGGGTCCCTACGAGCAGTACTTC